A single sample gave rise to the 20 T cell receptor beta chains below, sequenced in a study of T cells after yellow fever vaccination. MiXCR, applied by TCRdb to the 5' RACE reads, yields one record per CDR3 protein. The table has 80,000 to 100,000 distinct CDR3 sequences, under 6.5% seen once. This specimen consisted of CD8+ T cells sorted from PBMCs, obtained 10 days after the yellow fever booster vaccination. The receptor source for this set is a man younger than 35 who received the YFV17D yellow fever vaccine.

The genes are TRBV20-1 and TRBJ2-1, with 11 bases fitting TRBD1. Looked up from germline, CDR1 is DFQATT and CDR2 is SNEGSKA (reference sequence). CDR3 length: 16 amino acids. V gave up 5 bases and J gave up 6 bases; unmatched junction bases: 12. The CDR3 DNA follows: TGCAGTGCTCCTACGCTCCCCGGGACAGGGGGCAATGAGCAGTTCTTC. Translation gives CSAPTLPGTGGNEQFF.

The sample holds a few counts of this clonotype. V gene TRBV5-1 combines with J gene TRBJ2-2; D gene ambiguous. V was cut by 4 bases and J by 10 bases, with 11 bases left in between. Germline V CDR1 and CDR2: SGHRS, YFSETQ. The CDR3 totals 12 residues. The CDR3 DNA sequence: TGCGCCAGCAGCCCGGACGCCCCGGAGCTGTTTTTT. Amino acids: CASSPDAPELFF.

The chain employs TRBV27 and TRBJ1-1; 7 bases are a match to TRBD1. V gave up 2 bases and J gave up 4 bases; unmatched junction bases: 4. CDR1 MNHEY and CDR2 SMNVEV come from the germline V gene (reference sequence). The CDR3 is made up of 14 amino acids. In DNA form, the CDR3 reads TGTGCCAGCAGTTTAGCAGGGGGAAGCACTGAAGCTTTCTTT. Its translation: CASSLAGGSTEAFF.

This clonotype was counted only a few times. This rearrangement joins TRBV19 to TRBJ2-7; D is unresolved. CDR3 length: 14 residues. CDR1 LNHDA and CDR2 SQIVND come from the germline V gene (reference sequence). Deletions cut 6 bases from V and 0 bases from J, with 12 bases between. In DNA form, the CDR3 reads TGTGCCAGTAGCTTTCAGTCGAGCTCCTACGAGCAGTACTTC. Amino acid sequence: CASSFQSSSYEQYF.

This clonotype has more than one count but fewer than ten. The chain employs TRBV7-9 and TRBJ2-1; no reliable D call. This CDR3 contains 13 residues. In germline, CDR1 is SEHNR, CDR2 FQNEAQ (reference sequence). Trimming pared 2 bases from V and 10 bases from J, leaving 12 bases between. CDR3 DNA: TGTGCCAGCAGCTTATCGCTATCCCGCGAGCAGTTCTTC. Protein product: CASSLSLSREQFF.

This clonotype was recorded a few times. The chain has TRBV5-1 and TRBJ2-7; either TRBD1 or TRBD2 may fit D (6 bases each). V dropped 3 bases and J dropped 7 bases, with 23 bases sitting between them. Per germline, CDR1 SGHRS and CDR2 YFSETQ. The CDR3 sequence is 16 residues long. The CDR3 region is CASSYWGATYYEEQYF. In DNA, the CDR3 is TGCGCCAGCAGCTACTGGGGGGCGACCTACTACGAAGAGCAGTACTTC.

CDR3 in amino acids: CSARDLRGLSYEQYF. CDR3 in DNA: TGCAGTGCTAGAGATCTGAGGGGACTGAGCTACGAGCAGTACTTC. The chain carries TRBV20-1 and TRBJ2-7; tentative D call: TRBD2 (6 bases). CDR1 is DFQATT, CDR2 SNEGSKA, per germline (reference sequence). V was cut by 0 bases and J by 3 bases, with 15 bases left in between. This CDR3 spans 15 amino acids.

The chain links TRBV4-3 to TRBJ2-5, with a possible D match to TRBD1 (6 bases). With 1 base removed from V and 2 bases from J, the gap between germline ends came to 11 bases. This CDR3 has 15 amino acids. Germline V gene lookup returns CDR1 LGHNA and CDR2 YSLEER. CDR3 nucleotide sequence: TGCGCCAGCAGCCAAGGAGGGGACATACAAGAGACCCAGTACTTC. Translated, it gives CASSQGGDIQETQYF.

This clonotype appeared a few times. The V gene is TRBV20-1, the J gene TRBJ1-6, with 7 bases aligning to TRBD1. Trimming at V came to 3 bases and at J to 9 bases, leaving 8 bases not matched to a gene. The CDR3 totals 14 residues. Germline-derived CDR1 and CDR2 are DFQATT and SNEGSKA (reference sequence). The CDR3 DNA reads as TGCAGTGCTAGTCAGGACAGGACCGTTTCACCCCTCCACTTT. It translates to CSASQDRTVSPLHF.

This chain joins TRBV20-1 and TRBJ2-1; 12 positions agree with TRBD2. The V and J ends lost 3 bases and 6 bases, in that order; junction bases with no gene match: 6. CDR1 is DFQATT and CDR2 is SNEGSKA in the germline V gene (reference sequence). The CDR3 extends over 15 amino acids. The DNA for the CDR3 is TGCAGTGCTAGGGACAGGACTAGCGGGGTCAATGAGCAGTTCTTC. Amino acids: CSARDRTSGVNEQFF.

This clonotype has ten or more counts. The CDR3 sequence: CASSTSGTSVYTGELFF. The DNA of the CDR3 is TGTGCCAGCAGCACCTCCGGGACTAGCGTTTACACCGGGGAGCTGTTTTTT. V gene TRBV7-3 combines with J gene TRBJ2-2; TRBD2 matches 10 bases. Germline values: CDR1 SGHTA, CDR2 FQGTGA. V trimming: 5 bases; J trimming: 3 bases; junction bases outside the gene matches: 9. CDR3 length: 17 amino acids.

The chain combines TRBV29-1 with TRBJ2-7; a weak D match, TRBD1 (7 bases). The CDR3 has 12 residues. The germline V gene has CDR1 SQVTM and CDR2 ANQGSEA. V was cut by 7 bases and J by 4 bases, with 14 bases left in between. In DNA form, the CDR3 reads TGCAGCGGCGGGACAGCCCTGTACGAGCAGTACTTC. Its protein is CSGGTALYEQYF.

The chain has TRBV11-2 and TRBJ2-1; perhaps D is TRBD1 or TRBD2 (6 bases each). The germline V gene has CDR1 SGHAT and CDR2 FQNNGV. There are 13 residues in the CDR3. Deletions cut 8 bases from V and 6 bases from J, with 14 bases between. For the CDR3, the DNA is TGTGCCAGCCGACTCGGAGGGGGCAATGAGCAGTTCTTC. The encoded protein is CASRLGGGNEQFF.

The table lists this clonotype with many counts. The rearrangement links TRBV4-3 to TRBJ2-7, with D perhaps TRBD1 (6 bases). Germline CDR1 and CDR2: LGHNA and YSLEER. This CDR3 comprises 14 residues. V gave up 4 bases and J gave up 3 bases, with 13 bases separating them. The CDR3, as DNA: TGCGCCAGCAGCCCGAGCAGGGACAACTACGAGCAGTACTTC. Translation gives CASSPSRDNYEQYF.

The chain couples TRBV10-3 to TRBJ2-7; D unresolved. V was cut by 0 bases and J by 1 base, with 7 bases left in between. The CDR3 runs 14 residues. Per germline, CDR1 ENHRY and CDR2 SYGVKD. The CDR3 bases are TGTGCCATCAGTGAGTCGGGCAAATCCTACGAGCAGTACGTC. This encodes CAISESGKSYEQYV.

In its sample, this clonotype was seen many times. The genes are TRBV25-1 and TRBJ1-2; a possible D gene is TRBD1 (6 bases). CDR3 size: 14 residues. Germline CDR1 and CDR2: MGHDK and SYGVNS. Trimming shortened V by 5 bases and J by 6 bases, and 16 bases separated the two germline ends. CDR3 region: CASSHFGGAHGYTF. The CDR3 coding sequence is TGTGCCAGCAGTCACTTTGGGGGGGCTCATGGCTACACCTTC.

In its sample, this clonotype was seen a few times. This chain uses TRBV9 with TRBJ2-7; D may be TRBD1 (5 bases). CDR1 SGDLS and CDR2 YYNGEE come from the germline V gene. CDR3 size: 12 residues. Trimming took off 4 bases at V and 6 bases at J, with 11 bases between the two ends. CDR3 loop: CASSPGGAEQYF. The CDR3 DNA reads TGTGCCAGCAGCCCAGGTGGGGCCGAGCAGTACTTC. Based on the CDR3 plus reference TRBV9 and TRBJ2-7, the full variable domain is DSGVTQTPKHLITATGQRVTLRCSPRSGDLSVYWYQQSLDQGLQFLIQYYNGEERAKGNILERFSAQQFPDLHSELNLSSLELGDSALYFCASSPGGAEQYFGPGTRLTVT.

V and J are TRBV6-2 or TRBV6-3 and TRBJ1-1; D not resolved. The V gene lost 0 bases and the J gene lost 1 base, with 3 bases spanning the gap. Germline assignment: CDR1 MNHEY and CDR2 SVGEGT. The CDR3 length is 13 residues. For the CDR3, the DNA is TGTGCCAGCAGTTACTCGGCGAACACTGAAGCTTTCTTT. Translation gives CASSYSANTEAFF.

Only a few counts were recorded for this clonotype. The chain recombines TRBV19 with TRBJ2-3; no definite D call. CDR1 and CDR2 (germline): LNHDA, SQIVND (reference sequence). This CDR3 has 13 amino acids. V lost 5 bases, J lost 6 bases, and 12 bases lay in between. The DNA for the CDR3 is TGTGCCAGTAGTCCCTCGTTCGGGGATACGCAGTATTTT. Translation: CASSPSFGDTQYF. Using reference TRBV19 and TRBJ2-3 for the parts outside the CDR3, the full variable domain is DGGITQSPKYLFRKEGQNVTLSCEQNLNHDAMYWYRQDPGQGLRLIYYSQIVNDFQKGDIAEGYSVSREKKESFPLTVTSAQKNPTAFYLCASSPSFGDTQYFGPGTRLTVL.

This clonotype was recorded many times. This chain joins TRBV29-1 and TRBJ1-2; unclear D gene. The CDR3 is made up of 14 amino acids. Per germline, CDR1 SQVTM and CDR2 ANQGSEA. Trimming removed 1 base at V and 8 bases at J, with 17 bases between. CDR3 loop: CSVEGVDLLRGYTF. CDR3 in DNA: TGCAGCGTTGAAGGGGTCGACTTACTGAGGGGCTACACCTTC.